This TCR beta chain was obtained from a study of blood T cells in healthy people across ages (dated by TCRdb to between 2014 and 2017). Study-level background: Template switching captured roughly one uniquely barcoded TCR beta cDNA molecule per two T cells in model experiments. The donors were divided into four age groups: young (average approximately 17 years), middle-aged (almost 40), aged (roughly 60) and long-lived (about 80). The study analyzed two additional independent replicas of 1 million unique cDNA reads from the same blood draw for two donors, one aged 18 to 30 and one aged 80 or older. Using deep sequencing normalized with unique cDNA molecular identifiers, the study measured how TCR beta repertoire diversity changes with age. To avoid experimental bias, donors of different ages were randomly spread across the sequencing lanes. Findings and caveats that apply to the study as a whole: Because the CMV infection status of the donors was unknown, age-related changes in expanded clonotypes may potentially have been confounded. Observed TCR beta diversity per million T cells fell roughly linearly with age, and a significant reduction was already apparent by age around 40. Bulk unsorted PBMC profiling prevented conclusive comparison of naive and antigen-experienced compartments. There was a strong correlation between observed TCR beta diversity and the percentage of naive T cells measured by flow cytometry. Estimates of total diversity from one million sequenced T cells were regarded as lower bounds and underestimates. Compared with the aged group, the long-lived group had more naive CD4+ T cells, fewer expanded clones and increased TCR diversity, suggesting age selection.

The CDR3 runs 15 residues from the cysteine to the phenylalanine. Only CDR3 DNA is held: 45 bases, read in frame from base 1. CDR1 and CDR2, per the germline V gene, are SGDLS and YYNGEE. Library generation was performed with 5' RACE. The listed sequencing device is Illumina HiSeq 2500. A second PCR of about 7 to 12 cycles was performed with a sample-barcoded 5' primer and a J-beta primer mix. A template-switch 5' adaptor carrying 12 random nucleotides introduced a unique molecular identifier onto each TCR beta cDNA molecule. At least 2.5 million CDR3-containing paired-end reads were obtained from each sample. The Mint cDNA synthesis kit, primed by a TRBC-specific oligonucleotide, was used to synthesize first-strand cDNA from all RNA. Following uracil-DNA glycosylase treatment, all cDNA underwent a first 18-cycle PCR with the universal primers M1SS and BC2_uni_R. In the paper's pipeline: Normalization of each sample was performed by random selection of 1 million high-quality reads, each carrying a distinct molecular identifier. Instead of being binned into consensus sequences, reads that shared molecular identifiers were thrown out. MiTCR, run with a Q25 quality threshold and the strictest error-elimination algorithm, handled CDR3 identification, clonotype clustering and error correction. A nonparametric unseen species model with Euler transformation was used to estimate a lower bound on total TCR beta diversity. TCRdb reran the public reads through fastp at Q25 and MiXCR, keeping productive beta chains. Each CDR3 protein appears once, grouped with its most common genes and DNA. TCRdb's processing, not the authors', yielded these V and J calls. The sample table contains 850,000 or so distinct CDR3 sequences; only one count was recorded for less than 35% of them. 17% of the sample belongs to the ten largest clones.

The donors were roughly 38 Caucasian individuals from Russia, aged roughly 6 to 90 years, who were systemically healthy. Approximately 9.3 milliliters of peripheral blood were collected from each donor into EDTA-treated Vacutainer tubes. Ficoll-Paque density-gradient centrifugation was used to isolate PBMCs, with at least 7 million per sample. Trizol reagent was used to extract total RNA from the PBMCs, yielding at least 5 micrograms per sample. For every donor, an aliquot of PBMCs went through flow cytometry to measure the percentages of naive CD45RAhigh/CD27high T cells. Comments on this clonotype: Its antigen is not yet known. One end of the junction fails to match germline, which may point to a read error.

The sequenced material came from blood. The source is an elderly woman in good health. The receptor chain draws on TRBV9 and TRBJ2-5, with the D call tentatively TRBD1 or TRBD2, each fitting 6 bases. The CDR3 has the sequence CTSSVGNPGDNEQYF. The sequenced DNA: TGTACCAGCAGCGTGGGTAACCCGGGGGACAATGAGCAGTACTTC. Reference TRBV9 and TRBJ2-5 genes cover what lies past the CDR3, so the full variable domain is DSGVTQTPKHLITATGQRVTLRCSPRSGDLSVYWYQQSLDQGLQFLIQYYNGEERAKGNILERFSAQQFPDLHSELNLSSLELGDSALYFCTSSVGNPGDNEQYFGPGTRLLVL.